The sequence of this TCR beta chain was determined in a study of a mutant IDH1 vaccine in newly diagnosed glioma. Overall study: Of the patients given treatment, approximately 60% were male and around 38% were female, and a mean age of about 44 years was recorded.

The time point denotes: baseline, week 1 (first vaccination visit). Documented treatment: pre-vaccination baseline after standard-of-care therapy. Donor tumors were new WHO grade 3 or 4 IDH1-mutant, ATRX-lost astrocytomas. TCRdb keeps only in-frame clones here, not all; method: immunoSEQ multiplex PCR. This table has some 100,000 clones, 83% appearing once. Germline V lookup: CDR1 MGHDK, CDR2 SYGVNS. The V and J ends lost 0 bases and 8 bases respectively, with 10 bases between them. The CDR3 runs 14 residues. The sequencing here drew on PBMCs, taken from a glioma patient treated with radiotherapy, temozolomide or both. The clonotype was recovered from a woman between 50 and 59 years old with glioma. The V and J genes are TRBV25-1 and TRBJ1-4; D gene ambiguous. The CDR3 nucleotides read TGTGCCAGCAGTGAATACACCAACCGGGAAAAACTGTTTTTT. It codes for CASSEYTNREKLFF.